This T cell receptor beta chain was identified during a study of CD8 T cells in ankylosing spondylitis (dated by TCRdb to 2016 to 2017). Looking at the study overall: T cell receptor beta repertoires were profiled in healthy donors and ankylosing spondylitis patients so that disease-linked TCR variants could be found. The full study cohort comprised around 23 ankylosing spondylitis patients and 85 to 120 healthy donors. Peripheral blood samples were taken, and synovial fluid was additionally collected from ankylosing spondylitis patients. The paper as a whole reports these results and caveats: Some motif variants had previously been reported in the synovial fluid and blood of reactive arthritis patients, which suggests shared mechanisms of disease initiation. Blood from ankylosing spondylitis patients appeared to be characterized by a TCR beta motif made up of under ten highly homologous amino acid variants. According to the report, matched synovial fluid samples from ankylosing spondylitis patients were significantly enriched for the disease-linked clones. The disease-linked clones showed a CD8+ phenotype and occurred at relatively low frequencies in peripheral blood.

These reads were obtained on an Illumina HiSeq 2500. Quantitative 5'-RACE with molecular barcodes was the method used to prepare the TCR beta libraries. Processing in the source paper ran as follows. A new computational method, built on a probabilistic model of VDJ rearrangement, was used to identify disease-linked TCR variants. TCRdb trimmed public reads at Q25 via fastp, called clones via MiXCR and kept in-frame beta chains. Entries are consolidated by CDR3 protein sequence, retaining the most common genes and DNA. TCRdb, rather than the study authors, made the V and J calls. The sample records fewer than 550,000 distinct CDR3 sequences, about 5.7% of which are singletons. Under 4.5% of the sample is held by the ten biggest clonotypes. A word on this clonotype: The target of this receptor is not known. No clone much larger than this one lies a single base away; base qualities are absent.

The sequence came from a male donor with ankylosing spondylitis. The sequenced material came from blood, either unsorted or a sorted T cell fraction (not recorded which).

Here is the DNA: TGTGCCAGCAGTTTCGTACCCGACCACGAGCAGTACTTC. This translates into CASSFVPDHEQYF. The chain employs TRBV12-3 or TRBV12-4 and TRBJ2-7, with the D gene too uncertain to name. The CDR3 covers 13 residues, taking in both the cysteine and the phenylalanine. Of all the DNA, just the CDR3 is kept, 39 bases in frame from base 1. V loses 3 bases of germline sequence and J loses 5 bases, and the interval between the two ends is 11 bases.